One sample yielded the 22 T cell receptor beta chains listed below, sequenced in a study of blood T cells in healthy people across ages. For the second PCR, which ran for about 7 to 11 cycles, a sample-barcoded 5' primer and a J-beta primer mix were used. TCRdb re-analysed the 5' RACE reads in MiXCR, keeping a single row per CDR3 protein. The sample yields 730,000 or so distinct CDR3 sequences, 35% to 45% seen once. The sequencing sample was made of blood. The receptors here all came from a woman aged 60 to 75 in good health.

This chain uses TRBV7-2 with TRBJ2-5; 11 nucleotides agree with TRBD2. The J call may be faulty, since TRBJ2-7 better matches the DNA end. Germline V gene lookup returns CDR1 SGHTA and CDR2 FQGNSA. This CDR3 region has 14 residues. The DNA of the CDR3 is TGTGCCAGCAGCTATAGCGGGGGGGCCAACGAGCAGTACTTC. Its protein product is CASSYSGGANEQYF.

Only a few counts were recorded for this clonotype. The chain is built from TRBV20-1 and TRBJ2-3, with D perhaps matching TRBD1 or TRBD2 (6 bases each). Germline values: CDR1 DFQATT, CDR2 SNEGSKA (reference sequence). CDR3 size: 19 residues. V was clipped by 2 bases and J by 2 bases, with 26 bases between them. The CDR3 nucleotides are TGCAGTGCTAGACCTCAACGGGGGCTCTCACAGGGCTACACAGATACGCAGTATTTT. It codes for CSARPQRGLSQGYTDTQYF.

This clonotype was observed a handful of times. The CDR3 DNA follows: TGTGCCAGCAGCCGCTGGGGTCCCTCCTCCTACGAGCAGTACTTC. This sequence encodes CASSRWGPSSYEQYF. The chain couples TRBV3-1 to TRBJ2-7; D uncertain. Germline lookup yields CDR1 LGHDT and CDR2 YNNKEL (reference sequence). Trimming removed 4 bases from V and 0 bases from J, with 13 bases in between. This CDR3 spans 15 amino acids.

This clonotype was counted a few times. The V and J genes are TRBV7-9 and TRBJ2-5; perhaps TRBD1 as D (6 bases). The CDR3 covers 15 residues. Germline CDR1 reads SEHNR; CDR2 reads FQNEAQ (reference sequence). Trimming removed 5 bases from V and 4 bases from J, with 17 bases in between. DNA for the CDR3: TGTGCCAGCAGCCCTCGTACAGGGCTTGGAGAGACCCAGTACTTC. This translates into CASSPRTGLGETQYF.

This clonotype was detected only a few times. The chain couples TRBV9 to TRBJ2-1; possibly TRBD2 for D (7 bases). Germline CDR1 is SGDLS and CDR2 is YYNGEE. The CDR3 consists of 15 residues. V gave up 3 bases and J gave up 4 bases, with 14 bases separating them. For the CDR3, the DNA is TGTGCCAGCAGCGAAAGGGGGGGGTTGTACAATGAGCAGTTCTTC. This translates into CASSERGGLYNEQFF.

The V gene is TRBV7-9, the J gene TRBJ1-1, with no clear D. CDR3 length: 13 residues. The germline CDR1 and CDR2 sequences are SEHNR and FQNEAQ (reference sequence). V dropped 6 bases and J dropped 4 bases, with 12 bases sitting between them. The CDR3 protein is CASRATRVTEAFF. CDR3 in DNA: TGTGCCAGCAGGGCAACTAGGGTCACTGAAGCTTTCTTT.

A few counts support this clonotype. The chain uses TRBV21-1 and TRBJ2-7; TRBD1, the table's D call, was not compared with the DNA. TRBV21-1 is described as a pseudogene. The CDR3 is 15 residues long. For the CDR3, the DNA is TGTGCCAGCAGCGGGGGGGACGGGGACCTTTACGAGCAGTACTTC. It is translated as CASSGGDGDLYEQYF.

This clonotype was counted between two and nine times. The chain carries TRBV20-1 and TRBJ2-5; the match to TRBD2 covers 8 bases. This CDR3 spans 13 amino acids. The ends lost 4 bases at V and 4 bases at J; junction bases unmatched: 5. CDR1 DFQATT and CDR2 SNEGSKA come from the germline V gene (reference sequence). CDR3 loop: CSAILSGIETQYF. The CDR3 nucleotides read TGCAGTGCTATTCTTAGCGGGATAGAGACCCAGTACTTC.

The gene calls are TRBV14 and TRBJ2-7; the match to TRBD2 covers 15 bases. The CDR3 totals 18 residues. Germline-derived CDR1 and CDR2 are SGHDN and FVKESK. V gave up 3 bases and J gave up 1 base; unmatched junction bases: 7. The DNA for the CDR3 is TGTGCCAGCAGCCATCCGGGACTAGCGGGAGGATGGTCCTACGAGCAGTACTTC. Encoded protein: CASSHPGLAGGWSYEQYF.

This clonotype has only a few counts. The chain links TRBV29-1 to TRBJ2-3; 10 bases line up with TRBD2. This CDR3 is built from 16 residues. The ends lost 6 bases at V and 0 bases at J; junction bases unmatched: 9. CDR1 and CDR2 (germline): SQVTM, ANQGSEA. In DNA form, the CDR3 reads TGCAGCGTGAGGTGGAGCGGGGGGGATAGCACAGATACGCAGTATTTT. It encodes CSVRWSGGDSTDTQYF.

This clonotype was counted many times. The gene calls are TRBV28 and TRBJ2-1, with 9 bases aligning to TRBD2. The junction had 13 bases not matched to a gene; V was cut back by 3 bases and J by 7 bases. This CDR3 region has 17 residues. CDR1 is MDHEN and CDR2 is SYDVKM in the germline V gene. The CDR3 loop reads CASSFRASGTPTNEQFF. The CDR3 nucleotides read TGTGCCAGCAGTTTTCGGGCTAGCGGGACTCCTACTAATGAGCAGTTCTTC.

This clonotype came up many times. This chain uses TRBV24-1 with TRBJ2-7, with TRBD1 matching over 7 bases. Germline V gene sequence: CDR1 KGHDR, CDR2 SFDVKD. CDR3 size: 17 residues. The V and J ends lost 3 bases and 7 bases, in that order; junction bases with no gene match: 17. The CDR3 sequence: CATSDRSSRQGSNEQYF. The CDR3, as DNA: TGTGCCACCAGTGATCGTTCGTCGAGACAGGGAAGCAATGAGCAGTACTTC.

This clonotype was seen a few times. J is TRBJ2-4 and V is TRBV18; D perhaps matches TRBD2 (5 bases). Germline V gene lookup returns CDR1 KGHSH and CDR2 LQKENI. This CDR3 has 14 residues. V lost 3 bases, J lost 1 base, and 7 bases lay in between. The CDR3 region has the DNA TGTGCCAGCTCACCTGGGGAGGCCAAAAACATTCAGTACTTC. The encoded protein is CASSPGEAKNIQYF. The variable domain in full, with the rest retrieved from reference TRBV18 and TRBJ2-4, is NAGVMQNPRHLVRRRGQEARLRCSPMKGHSHVYWYRQLPEEGLKFMVYLQKENIIDESGMPKERFSAEFPKEGPSILRIQQVVRGDSAAYFCASSPGEAKNIQYFGAGTRLSVL.

On this clonotype itself: A junction boundary mismatches the germline segment, possibly from a read error. The chain links TRBV7-2 to TRBJ2-3; 7 bases line up with TRBD1. Germline CDR1 SGHTA, CDR2 FQGNSA. There are 14 residues in the CDR3. CDR3 sequence (DNA): TGTGCCAGCAGCCAACAGGGGCTCACAGAGACGCAGTATTTT. This translates into CASSQQGLTETQYF.

This clonotype turned up a few times. The V call is TRBV24-1, the J call TRBJ2-5, with a tentative D call TRBD1 (6 bases). V was pared by 4 bases and J by 1 base, with 12 bases between. The germline V gene has CDR1 KGHDR and CDR2 SFDVKD. CDR3 length equals 15 residues. The CDR3 region has the DNA TGTGCCACCAGTGACCCGACAGGCCTCCAAGAGACCCAGTACTTC. This encodes CATSDPTGLQETQYF.

This clonotype has just a few counts. This chain connects TRBV10-3 to TRBJ2-3; the D gene is possibly TRBD1 (6 bases). CDR1 ENHRY and CDR2 SYGVKD come from the germline V gene. V dropped 7 bases and J dropped 2 bases, with 16 bases sitting between them. This CDR3 contains 15 residues. CDR3 region: CAITPGAPTTDTQYF. The CDR3 DNA is TGTGCCATCACTCCAGGGGCCCCCACCACAGATACGCAGTATTTT.

Here the CDR3 reads CASNGGYGYTF. As DNA, the CDR3 is TGTGCCAGCAACGGTGGCTATGGCTACACCTTC. This chain connects TRBV6-6 to TRBJ1-2; no clear D. CDR1 is MNHNY, CDR2 SVGAGI, per germline (reference sequence). Trimming stripped 7 bases from V and 4 bases from J, with 7 bases between. The length of the CDR3 is 11 residues.

The genes are TRBV20-1 and TRBJ2-1, with TRBD2 matching 8 bases. The CDR3 is 17 amino acids. J was trimmed by 5 bases and V by 1 base; bases with no gene match: 13. Germline lookup yields CDR1 DFQATT and CDR2 SNEGSKA (reference sequence). CDR3 sequence: CSARASHISGADNEQFF. Written as DNA, the CDR3 is TGCAGTGCTAGAGCGAGTCACATTAGCGGGGCCGACAATGAGCAGTTCTTC.

This clonotype was seen only a few times. A much bigger clone sits one base away, suggesting this may be a read error. The V and J genes are TRBV10-3 and TRBJ2-3, with no clear D. The V and J ends lost 6 bases and 0 bases respectively, with 4 bases between them. The CDR3 consists of 12 residues. Germline V gives CDR1 ENHRY, CDR2 SYGVKD. The CDR3 bases are TGTGCCATCAGCATAAGCACAGATACGCAGTATTTT. Translation: CAISISTDTQYF.

V gene TRBV20-1 combines with J gene TRBJ2-7; no reliable D call. The end of the DNA aligns better with TRBJ2-5, so the J call may be wrong. The germline CDR1 and CDR2 sequences are DFQATT and SNEGSKA (reference sequence). This CDR3 comprises 11 residues. CDR3 nucleotide sequence: TGCAGTGCTAGAGATTGGGAGACCCAGTACTTC. Translation gives CSARDWETQYF.

As DNA, the CDR3 is TGTGCCATCAGTGAGGAGGAGCAACTTTCCTACGAGCAGTACTTC. It encodes CAISEEEQLSYEQYF. The chain uses TRBV10-3 and TRBJ2-7; D uncertain. Germline loops: CDR1 ENHRY, CDR2 SYGVKD. This CDR3 is built from 15 residues. Trimming took 2 bases from V and 1 from J, leaving 12 bases between them.

The sample holds a few counts of this clonotype. The V call is TRBV12-3 or TRBV12-4, the J call TRBJ2-5, with 16 positions matching TRBD2. CDR3 length equals 16 residues. J gave up 11 bases and V 3 bases, and 9 bases lay outside the gene matches. CDR3 in amino acids: CASSFQGLAGGNEQYF. The CDR3 DNA follows: TGTGCCAGCAGTTTCCAGGGACTAGCGGGAGGGAATGAGCAGTACTTC.